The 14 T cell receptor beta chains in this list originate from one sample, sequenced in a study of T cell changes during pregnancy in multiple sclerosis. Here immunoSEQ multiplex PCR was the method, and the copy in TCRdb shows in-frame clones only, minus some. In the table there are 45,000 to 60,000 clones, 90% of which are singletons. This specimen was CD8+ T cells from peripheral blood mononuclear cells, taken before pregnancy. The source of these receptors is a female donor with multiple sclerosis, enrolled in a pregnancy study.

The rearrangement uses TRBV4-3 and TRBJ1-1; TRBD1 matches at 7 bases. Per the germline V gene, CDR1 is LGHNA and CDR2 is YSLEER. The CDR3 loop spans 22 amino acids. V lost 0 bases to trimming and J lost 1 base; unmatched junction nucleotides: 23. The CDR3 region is CASSQEGRVRDRQGKANTEAFF. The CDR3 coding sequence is TGCGCCAGCAGCCAAGAAGGGCGGGTTCGGGATAGACAGGGCAAAGCGAACACTGAAGCTTTCTTT.

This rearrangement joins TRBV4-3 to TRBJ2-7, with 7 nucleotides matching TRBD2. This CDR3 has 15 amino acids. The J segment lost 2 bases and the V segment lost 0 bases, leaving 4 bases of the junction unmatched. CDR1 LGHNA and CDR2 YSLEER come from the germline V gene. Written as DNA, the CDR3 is TGCGCCAGCAGCCAAGACCGGGGGGATCCCTACGAGCAGTACTTC. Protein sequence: CASSQDRGDPYEQYF.

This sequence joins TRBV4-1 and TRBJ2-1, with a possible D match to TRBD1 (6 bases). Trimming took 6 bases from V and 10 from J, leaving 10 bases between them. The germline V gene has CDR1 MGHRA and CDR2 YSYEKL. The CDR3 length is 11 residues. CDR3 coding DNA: TGCGCCAGCAGTAATACAGGGGAGCAGTTCTTC. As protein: CASSNTGEQFF.

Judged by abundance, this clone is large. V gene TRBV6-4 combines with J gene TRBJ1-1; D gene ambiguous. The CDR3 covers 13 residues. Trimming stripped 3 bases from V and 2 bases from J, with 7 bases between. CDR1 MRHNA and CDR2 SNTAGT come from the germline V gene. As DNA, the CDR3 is TGTGCCAGCAGTGATGAGGCTAACACTGAAGCTTTCTTT. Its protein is CASSDEANTEAFF.

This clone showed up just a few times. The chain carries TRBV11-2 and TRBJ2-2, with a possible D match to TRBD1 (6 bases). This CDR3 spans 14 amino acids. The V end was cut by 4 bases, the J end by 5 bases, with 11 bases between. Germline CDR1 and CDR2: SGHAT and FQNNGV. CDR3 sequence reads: CASSSYQGTGELFF. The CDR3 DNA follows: TGTGCCAGCAGCTCCTATCAGGGGACCGGGGAGCTGTTTTTT.

CDR3 protein: CSARGAGEQFF. CDR3 DNA sequence: TGCAGTGCGCGGGGGGCGGGGGAGCAGTTCTTC. The chain uses TRBV20-1 and TRBJ2-1; 8 bases match TRBD2. Germline values: CDR1 DFQATT, CDR2 SNEGSKA (reference sequence). The V and J ends lost 6 bases and 10 bases, in that order; junction bases with no gene match: 5. CDR3 length: 11 residues.

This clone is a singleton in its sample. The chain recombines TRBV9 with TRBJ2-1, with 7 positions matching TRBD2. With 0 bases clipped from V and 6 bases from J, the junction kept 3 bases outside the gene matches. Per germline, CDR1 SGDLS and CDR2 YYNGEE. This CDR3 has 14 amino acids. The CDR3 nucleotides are TGTGCCAGCAGCGTAGAAGGGACTATCAATGAGCAGTTCTTC. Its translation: CASSVEGTINEQFF. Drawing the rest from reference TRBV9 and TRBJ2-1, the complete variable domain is DSGVTQTPKHLITATGQRVTLRCSPRSGDLSVYWYQQSLDQGLQFLIQYYNGEERAKGNILERFSAQQFPDLHSELNLSSLELGDSALYFCASSVEGTINEQFFGPGTRLTVL.

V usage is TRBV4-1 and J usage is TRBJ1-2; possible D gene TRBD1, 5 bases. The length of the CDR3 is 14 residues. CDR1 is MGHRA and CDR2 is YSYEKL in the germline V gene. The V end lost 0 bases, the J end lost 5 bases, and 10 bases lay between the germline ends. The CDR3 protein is CASSQESGPYGYTF. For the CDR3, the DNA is TGCGCCAGCAGCCAAGAATCAGGGCCTTATGGCTACACCTTC.

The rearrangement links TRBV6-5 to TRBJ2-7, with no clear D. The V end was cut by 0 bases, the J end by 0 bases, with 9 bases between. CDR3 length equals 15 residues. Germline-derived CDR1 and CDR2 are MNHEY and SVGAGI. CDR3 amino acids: CASSYSGSVSYEQYF. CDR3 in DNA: TGTGCCAGCAGTTACTCGGGCAGTGTCTCCTACGAGCAGTACTTC.

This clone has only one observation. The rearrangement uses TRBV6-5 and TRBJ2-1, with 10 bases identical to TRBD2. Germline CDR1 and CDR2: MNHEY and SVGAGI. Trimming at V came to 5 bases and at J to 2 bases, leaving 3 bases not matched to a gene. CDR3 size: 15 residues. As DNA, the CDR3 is TGTGCCAGCAGTAGCCTAGCGGGGGCCTACAATGAGCAGTTCTTC. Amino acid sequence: CASSSLAGAYNEQFF.

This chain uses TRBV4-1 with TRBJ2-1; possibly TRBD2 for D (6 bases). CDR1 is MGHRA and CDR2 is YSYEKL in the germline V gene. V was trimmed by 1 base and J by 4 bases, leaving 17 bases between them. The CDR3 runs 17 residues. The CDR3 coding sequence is TGCGCCAGCAGCCAAGTCGATTGGGTGGGGGGTTACAATGAGCAGTTCTTC. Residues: CASSQVDWVGGYNEQFF.

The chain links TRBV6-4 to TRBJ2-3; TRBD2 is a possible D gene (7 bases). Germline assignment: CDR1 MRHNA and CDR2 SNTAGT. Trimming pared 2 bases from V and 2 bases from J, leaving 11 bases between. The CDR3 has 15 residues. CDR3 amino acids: CASSDRGAATDTQYF. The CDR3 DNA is TGTGCCAGCAGTGACCGGGGGGCCGCCACAGATACGCAGTATTTT.

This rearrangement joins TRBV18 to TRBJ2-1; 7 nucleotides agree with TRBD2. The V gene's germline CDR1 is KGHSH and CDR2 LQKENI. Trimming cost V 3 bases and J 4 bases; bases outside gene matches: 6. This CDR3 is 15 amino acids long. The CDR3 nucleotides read TGTGCCAGCTCACCTCTGTGGGGGGGGTACAATGAGCAGTTCTTC. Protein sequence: CASSPLWGGYNEQFF.

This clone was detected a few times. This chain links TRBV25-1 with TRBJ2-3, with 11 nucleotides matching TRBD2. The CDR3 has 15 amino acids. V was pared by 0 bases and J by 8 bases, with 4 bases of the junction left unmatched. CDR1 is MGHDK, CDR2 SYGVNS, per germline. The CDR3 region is CASSEYGGTSGTQYF. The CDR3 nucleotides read TGTGCCAGCAGTGAATATGGTGGGACTAGCGGTACGCAGTATTTT.